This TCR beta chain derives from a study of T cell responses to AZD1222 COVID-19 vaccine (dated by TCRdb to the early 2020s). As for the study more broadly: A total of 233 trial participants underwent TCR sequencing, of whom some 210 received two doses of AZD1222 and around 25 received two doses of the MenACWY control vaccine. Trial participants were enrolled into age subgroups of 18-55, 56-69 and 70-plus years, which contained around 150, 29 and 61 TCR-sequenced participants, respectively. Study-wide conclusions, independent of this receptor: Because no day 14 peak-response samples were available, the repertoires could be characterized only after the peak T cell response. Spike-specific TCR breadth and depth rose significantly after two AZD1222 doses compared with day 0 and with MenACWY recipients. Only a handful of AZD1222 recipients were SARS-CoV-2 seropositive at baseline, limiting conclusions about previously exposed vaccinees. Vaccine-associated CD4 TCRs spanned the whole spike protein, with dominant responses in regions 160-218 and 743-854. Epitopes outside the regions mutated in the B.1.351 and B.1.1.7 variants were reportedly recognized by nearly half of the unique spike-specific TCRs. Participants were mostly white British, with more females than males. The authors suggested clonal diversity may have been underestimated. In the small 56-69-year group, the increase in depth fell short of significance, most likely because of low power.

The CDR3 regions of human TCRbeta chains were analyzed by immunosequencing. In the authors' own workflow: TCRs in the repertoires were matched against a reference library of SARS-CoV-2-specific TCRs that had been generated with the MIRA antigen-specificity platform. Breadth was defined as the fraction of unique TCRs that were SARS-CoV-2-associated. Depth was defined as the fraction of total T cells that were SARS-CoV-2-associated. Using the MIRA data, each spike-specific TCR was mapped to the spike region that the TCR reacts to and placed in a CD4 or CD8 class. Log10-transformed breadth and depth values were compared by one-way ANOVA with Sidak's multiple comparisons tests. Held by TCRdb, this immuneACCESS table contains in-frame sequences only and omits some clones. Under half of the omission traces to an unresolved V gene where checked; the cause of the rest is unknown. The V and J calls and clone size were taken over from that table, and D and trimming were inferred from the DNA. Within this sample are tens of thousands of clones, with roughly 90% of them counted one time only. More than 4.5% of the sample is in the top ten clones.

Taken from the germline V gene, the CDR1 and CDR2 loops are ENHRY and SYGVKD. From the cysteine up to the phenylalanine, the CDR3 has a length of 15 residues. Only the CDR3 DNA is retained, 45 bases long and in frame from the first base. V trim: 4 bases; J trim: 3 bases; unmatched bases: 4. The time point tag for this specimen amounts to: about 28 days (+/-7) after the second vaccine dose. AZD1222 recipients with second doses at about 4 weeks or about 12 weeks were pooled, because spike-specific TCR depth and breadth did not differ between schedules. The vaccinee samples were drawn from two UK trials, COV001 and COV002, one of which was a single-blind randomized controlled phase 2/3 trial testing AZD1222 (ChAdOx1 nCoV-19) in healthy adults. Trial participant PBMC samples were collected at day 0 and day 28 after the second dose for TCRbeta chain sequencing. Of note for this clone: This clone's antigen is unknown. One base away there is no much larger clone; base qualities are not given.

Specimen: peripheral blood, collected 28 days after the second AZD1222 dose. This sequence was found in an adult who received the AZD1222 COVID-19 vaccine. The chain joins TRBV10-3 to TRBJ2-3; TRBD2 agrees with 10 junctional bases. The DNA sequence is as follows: TGTGCCATCAGTGGGCTAGCGGGAGTTACAGATACGCAGTATTTT. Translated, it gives CAISGLAGVTDTQYF.